This T cell receptor (beta chain) was identified in a study of beta chain features in type 1 diabetes. Overall study: Summed over all samples, the examined sorted cells came to some 99 million. Findings of the study overall: Naive, central memory and Treg TCRB repertoires seemed to resemble each other more closely in patients than they did in healthy donors. Insertions at VDJ junctions were less frequent in type 1 diabetes patients. These patients also deleted more nucleotides at the same junctions. Cells with high TCR expression could be over-represented when cDNA is sequenced.

The CDR3 runs to 15 residues. Trimming pared 5 bases from V and 4 bases from J, leaving 14 bases between. Germline CDR1 reads SSHAT; CDR2 reads FNYEAQ (reference sequence). Expressed TCRB transcripts were sequenced, since all the RNA that had been isolated was reverse transcribed. The method was immunoSEQ multiplex PCR; TCRdb's version includes in-frame clones alone and lacks a portion of them. The table includes 150,000 to 190,000 clones, roughly 8% detected once. As concerns this clone: Its antigen is not identified.

This TCR was recovered from a man aged 18 to 29 in good health. Material for sequencing was central memory CD4+ T cells from blood. This sequence joins TRBV7-7 and TRBJ2-2, with D possibly being TRBD1 (6 bases). CDR3 loop: CASSRLGTTTGELFF. CDR3 coding DNA: TGTGCCAGCAGCCGTCTTGGGACAACCACCGGGGAGCTGTTTTTT.